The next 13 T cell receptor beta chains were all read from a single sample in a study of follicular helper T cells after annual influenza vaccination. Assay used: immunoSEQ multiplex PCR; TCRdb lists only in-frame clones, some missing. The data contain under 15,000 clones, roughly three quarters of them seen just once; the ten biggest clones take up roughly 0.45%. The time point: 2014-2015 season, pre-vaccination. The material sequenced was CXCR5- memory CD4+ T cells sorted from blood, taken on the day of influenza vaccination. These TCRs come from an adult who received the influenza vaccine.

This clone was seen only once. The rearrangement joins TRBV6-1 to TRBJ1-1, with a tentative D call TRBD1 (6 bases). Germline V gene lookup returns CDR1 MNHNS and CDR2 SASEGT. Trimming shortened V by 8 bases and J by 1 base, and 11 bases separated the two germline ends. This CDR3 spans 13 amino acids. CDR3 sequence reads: CASGMTGNTEAFF. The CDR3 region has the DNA TGTGCCAGCGGTATGACAGGGAACACTGAAGCTTTCTTT.

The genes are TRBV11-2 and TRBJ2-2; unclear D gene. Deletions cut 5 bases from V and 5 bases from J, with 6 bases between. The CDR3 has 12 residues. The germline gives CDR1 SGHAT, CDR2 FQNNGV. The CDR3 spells CASSPTTGELFF. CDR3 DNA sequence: TGTGCCAGCAGCCCCACAACCGGGGAGCTGTTTTTT.

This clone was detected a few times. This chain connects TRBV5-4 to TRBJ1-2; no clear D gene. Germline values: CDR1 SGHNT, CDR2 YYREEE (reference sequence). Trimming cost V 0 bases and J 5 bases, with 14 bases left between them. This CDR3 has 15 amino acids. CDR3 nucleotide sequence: TGTGCCAGCAGCTTGGGACCTCACTTAGGATATGGCTACACCTTC. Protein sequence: CASSLGPHLGYGYTF.

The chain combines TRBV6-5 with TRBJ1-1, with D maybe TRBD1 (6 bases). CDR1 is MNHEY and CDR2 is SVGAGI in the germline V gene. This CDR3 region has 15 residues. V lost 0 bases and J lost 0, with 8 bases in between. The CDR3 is CASSYSGQMNTEAFF. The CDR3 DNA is TGTGCCAGCAGTTACTCCGGACAGATGAACACTGAAGCTTTCTTT.

In nucleotides, the CDR3 is TGTGCCAGCAGCCAACGCGTCCCGGGACTAGCGGGGGGGCGCAATGAGCAGTTCTTC. It encodes CASSQRVPGLAGGRNEQFF. V gene TRBV4-2 combines with J gene TRBJ2-1, with 16 nucleotides matching TRBD2. The CDR3 extends over 19 amino acids. The V segment lost 2 bases and the J segment 6 bases; nucleotides outside the gene matches: 10. Germline lookup yields CDR1 LGHNA and CDR2 YNFKEQ.

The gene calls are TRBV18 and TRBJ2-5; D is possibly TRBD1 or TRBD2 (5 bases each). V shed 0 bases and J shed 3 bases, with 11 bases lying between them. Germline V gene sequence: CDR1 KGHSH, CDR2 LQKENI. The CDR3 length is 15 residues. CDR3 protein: CASSPPRGAEETQYF. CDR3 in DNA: TGTGCCAGCTCACCACCTCGAGGGGCGGAAGAGACCCAGTACTTC.

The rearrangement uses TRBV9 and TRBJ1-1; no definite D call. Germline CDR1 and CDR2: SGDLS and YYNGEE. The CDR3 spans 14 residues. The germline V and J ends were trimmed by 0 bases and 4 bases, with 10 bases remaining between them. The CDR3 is CASSVVEGSTEAFF. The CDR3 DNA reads TGTGCCAGCAGCGTAGTCGAAGGGAGCACTGAAGCTTTCTTT.

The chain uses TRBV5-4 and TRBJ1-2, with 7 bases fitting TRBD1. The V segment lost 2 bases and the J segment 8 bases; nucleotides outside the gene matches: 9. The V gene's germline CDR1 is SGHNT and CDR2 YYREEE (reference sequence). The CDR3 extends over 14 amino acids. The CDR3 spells CASSFPDRVYGYTF. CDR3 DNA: TGTGCCAGCAGCTTTCCCGACAGGGTGTACGGCTACACCTTC.

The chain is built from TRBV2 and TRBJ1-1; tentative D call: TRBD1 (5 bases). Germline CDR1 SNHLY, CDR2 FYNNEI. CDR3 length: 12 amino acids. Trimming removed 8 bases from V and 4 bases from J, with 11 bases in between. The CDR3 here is CASQGMGTEAFF. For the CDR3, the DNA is TGTGCCAGCCAGGGCATGGGCACTGAAGCTTTCTTT.

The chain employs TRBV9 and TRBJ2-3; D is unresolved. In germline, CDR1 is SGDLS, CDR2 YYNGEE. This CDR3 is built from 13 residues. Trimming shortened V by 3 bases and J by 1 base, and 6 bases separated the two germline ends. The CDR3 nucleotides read TGTGCCAGCAGCGATTTTCGCACAGATACGCAGTATTTT. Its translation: CASSDFRTDTQYF.

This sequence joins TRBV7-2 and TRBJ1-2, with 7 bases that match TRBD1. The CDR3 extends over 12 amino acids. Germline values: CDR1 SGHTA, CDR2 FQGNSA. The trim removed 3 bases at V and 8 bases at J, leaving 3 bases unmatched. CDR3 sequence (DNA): TGTGCCAGCAGCTTGCCAGGGGGGGGCTACACCTTC. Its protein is CASSLPGGGYTF.

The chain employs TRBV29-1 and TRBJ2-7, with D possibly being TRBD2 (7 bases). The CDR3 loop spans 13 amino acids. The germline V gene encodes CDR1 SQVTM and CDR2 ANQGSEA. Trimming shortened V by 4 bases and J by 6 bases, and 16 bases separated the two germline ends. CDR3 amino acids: CSVALGGGGEQYF. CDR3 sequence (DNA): TGCAGCGTTGCCCTGGGCGGGGGCGGCGAGCAGTACTTC.

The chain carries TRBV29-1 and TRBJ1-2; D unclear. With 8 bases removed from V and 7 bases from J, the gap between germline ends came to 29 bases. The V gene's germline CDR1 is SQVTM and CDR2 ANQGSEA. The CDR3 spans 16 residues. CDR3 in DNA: TGCAGCACTCCGAACGGGTCCCCTTTCAATTTGGCTGGCTACACCTTC. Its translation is CSTPNGSPFNLAGYTF.